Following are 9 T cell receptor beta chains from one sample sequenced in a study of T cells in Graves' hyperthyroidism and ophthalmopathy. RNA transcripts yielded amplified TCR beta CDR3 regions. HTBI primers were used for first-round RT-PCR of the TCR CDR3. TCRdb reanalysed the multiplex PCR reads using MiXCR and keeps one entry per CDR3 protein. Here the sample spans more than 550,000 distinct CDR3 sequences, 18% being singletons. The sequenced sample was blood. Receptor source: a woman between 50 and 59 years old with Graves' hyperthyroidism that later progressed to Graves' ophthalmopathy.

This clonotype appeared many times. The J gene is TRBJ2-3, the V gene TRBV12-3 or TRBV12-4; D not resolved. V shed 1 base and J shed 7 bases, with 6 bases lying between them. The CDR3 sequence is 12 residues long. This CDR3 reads CASSLGQNTQYF. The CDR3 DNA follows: TGTGCCAGCAGTTTAGGTCAAAATACGCAGTATTTT.

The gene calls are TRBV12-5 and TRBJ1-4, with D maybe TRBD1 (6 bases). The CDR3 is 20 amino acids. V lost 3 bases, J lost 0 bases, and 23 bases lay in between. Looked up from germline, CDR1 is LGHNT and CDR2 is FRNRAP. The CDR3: CASGFLIRTDFFATNEKLFF. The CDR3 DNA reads TGTGCTAGTGGTTTTTTAATACGGACAGACTTTTTTGCAACTAATGAAAAACTGTTTTTT.

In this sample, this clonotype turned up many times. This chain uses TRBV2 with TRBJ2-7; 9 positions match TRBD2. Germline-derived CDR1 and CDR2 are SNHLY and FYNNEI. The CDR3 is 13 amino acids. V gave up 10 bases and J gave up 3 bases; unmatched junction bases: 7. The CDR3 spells CATRGAGGYEQYF. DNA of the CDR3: TGTGCCACCCGGGGAGCGGGGGGCTACGAGCAGTACTTC.

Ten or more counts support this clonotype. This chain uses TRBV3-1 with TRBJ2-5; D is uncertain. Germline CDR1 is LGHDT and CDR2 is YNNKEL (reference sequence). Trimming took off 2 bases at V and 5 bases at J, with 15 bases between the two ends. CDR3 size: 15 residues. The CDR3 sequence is CASSQWIGRTETQYF. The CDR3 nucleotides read TGTGCCAGCAGCCAATGGATCGGGCGGACGGAGACCCAGTACTTC.

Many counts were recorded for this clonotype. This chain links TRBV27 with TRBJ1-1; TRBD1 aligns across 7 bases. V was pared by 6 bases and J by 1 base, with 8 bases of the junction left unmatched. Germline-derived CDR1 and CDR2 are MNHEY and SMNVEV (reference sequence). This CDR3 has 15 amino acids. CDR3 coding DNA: TGTGCCAGCAGCCCAGGGGGGTATCGGAACACTGAAGCTTTCTTT. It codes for CASSPGGYRNTEAFF.

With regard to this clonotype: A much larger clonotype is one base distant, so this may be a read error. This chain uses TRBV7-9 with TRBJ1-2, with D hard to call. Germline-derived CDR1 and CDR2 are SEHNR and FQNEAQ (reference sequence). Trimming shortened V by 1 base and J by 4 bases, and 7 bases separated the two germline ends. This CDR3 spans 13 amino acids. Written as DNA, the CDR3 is TGTGCCAGCAGCTTAGGTAGTACCTATGGCTACACCTTC. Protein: CASSLGSTYGYTF.

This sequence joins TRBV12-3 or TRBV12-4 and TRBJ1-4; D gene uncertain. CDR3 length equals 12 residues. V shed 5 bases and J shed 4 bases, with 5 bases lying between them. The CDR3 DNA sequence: TGTGCCAGCAGTGCAGATAATGAAAAACTGTTTTTT. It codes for CASSADNEKLFF.

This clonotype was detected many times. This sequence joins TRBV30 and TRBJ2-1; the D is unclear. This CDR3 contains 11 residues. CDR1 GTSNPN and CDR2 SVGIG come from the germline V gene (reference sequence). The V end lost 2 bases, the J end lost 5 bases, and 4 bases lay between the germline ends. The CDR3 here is CAWSSNNEQFF. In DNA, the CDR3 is TGTGCCTGGAGTAGCAACAATGAGCAGTTCTTC.

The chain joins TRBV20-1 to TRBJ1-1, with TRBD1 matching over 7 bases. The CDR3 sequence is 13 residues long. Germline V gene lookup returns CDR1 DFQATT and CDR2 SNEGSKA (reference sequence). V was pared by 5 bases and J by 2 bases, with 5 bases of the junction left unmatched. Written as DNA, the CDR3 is TGCAGTGCTTTGGGACAGACTAACACTGAAGCTTTCTTT. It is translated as CSALGQTNTEAFF.